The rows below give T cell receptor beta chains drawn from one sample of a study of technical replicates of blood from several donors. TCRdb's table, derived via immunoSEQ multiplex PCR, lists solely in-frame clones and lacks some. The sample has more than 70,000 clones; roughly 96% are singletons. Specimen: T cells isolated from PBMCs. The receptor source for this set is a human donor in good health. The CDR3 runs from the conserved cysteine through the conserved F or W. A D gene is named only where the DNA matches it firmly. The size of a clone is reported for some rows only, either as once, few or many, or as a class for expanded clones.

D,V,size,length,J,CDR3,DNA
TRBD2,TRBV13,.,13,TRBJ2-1,CASSLLLADQQFF,TGTGCCAGCAGCTTACTACTAGCGGACCAGCAGTTCTTC
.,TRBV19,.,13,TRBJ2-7,CASSIGGHSEQYF,TGTGCCAGTAGTATAGGGGGACACAGCGAGCAGTACTTC
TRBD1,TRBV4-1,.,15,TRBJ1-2,CASSQGQGRVYGYTF,TGCGCCAGCAGCCAAGGACAGGGACGGGTGTATGGCTACACCTTC
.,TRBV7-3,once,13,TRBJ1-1,CASSRAGATEAFF,TGTGCCAGCAGCAGGGCAGGGGCCACTGAAGCTTTCTTT
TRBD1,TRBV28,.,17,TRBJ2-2,CASSSTLRTGGTGELFF,TGTGCCAGCAGTTCTACCCTAAGGACAGGGGGCACCGGGGAGCTGTTTTTT
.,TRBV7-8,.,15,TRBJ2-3,CASSSLGGTTDTQYF,TGTGCCAGCAGCTCACTTGGCGGGACCACAGATACGCAGTATTTT
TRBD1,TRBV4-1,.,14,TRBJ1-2,CASSLTDRAGGYTF,TGCGCCAGCAGCCTTACAGACAGGGCCGGTGGCTACACCTTC
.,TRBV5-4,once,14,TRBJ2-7,CASSLEQVGVEQYF,TGTGCCAGCAGCTTGGAACAGGTCGGTGTCGAGCAGTACTTC
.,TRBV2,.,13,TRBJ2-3,CASRGDFSDTQYF,TGTGCCAGCAGGGGGGACTTCTCAGATACGCAGTATTTT
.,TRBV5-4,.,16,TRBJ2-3,CASSLEAAPSTDTQYF,TGTGCCAGCAGCTTAGAAGCGGCGCCTAGCACAGATACGCAGTATTTT
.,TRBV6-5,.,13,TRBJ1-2,CASSYKGSHGYTF,TGTGCCAGCAGTTACAAGGGGTCCCATGGCTACACCTTC
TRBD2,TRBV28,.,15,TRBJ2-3,CASSLLPGGTDTQYF,TGTGCCAGCAGTTTATTACCGGGAGGGACAGATACGCAGTATTTT
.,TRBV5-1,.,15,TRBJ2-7,CASSLEQGGSYEQYF,TGCGCCAGCAGCTTGGAACAGGGGGGGAGTTACGAGCAGTACTTC
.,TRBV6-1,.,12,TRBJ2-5,CASLDVLETQYF,TGTGCCAGCCTAGACGTACTAGAGACCCAGTACTTC
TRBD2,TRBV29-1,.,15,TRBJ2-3,CSAIKLAGGSDTQYF,TGCAGCGCAATTAAGCTAGCGGGGGGTTCAGATACGCAGTATTTT
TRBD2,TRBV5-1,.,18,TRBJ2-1,CASSGGTSGSVMFNEQFF,TGCGCCAGCAGCGGGGGGACTAGCGGGAGTGTAATGTTCAATGAGCAGTTCTTC
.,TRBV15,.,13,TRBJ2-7,CATSRTGQLEQYF,TGTGCCACCAGCAGAACCGGACAGCTCGAGCAGTACTTC
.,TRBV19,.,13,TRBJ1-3,CASFLGPGNTIYF,TGTGCCAGTTTCTTGGGGCCTGGAAACACCATATATTTT
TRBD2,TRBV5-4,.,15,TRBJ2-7,CASSLGLAGQYEQYF,TGTGCCAGCAGCTTGGGACTAGCGGGGCAATACGAGCAGTACTTC
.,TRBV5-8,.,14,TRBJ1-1,CASSLGRVNTEAFF,TGTGCCAGCAGCTTGGGCAGGGTGAACACTGAAGCTTTCTTT
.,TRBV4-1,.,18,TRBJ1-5,CASSQDFGQAMRDQPQHF,TGCGCCAGCAGCCAAGACTTCGGCCAGGCTATGAGGGATCAGCCCCAGCATTTT
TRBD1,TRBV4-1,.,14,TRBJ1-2,CASSPDRGFYGYTF,TGCGCCAGCAGCCCGGACAGGGGGTTCTATGGCTACACCTTC
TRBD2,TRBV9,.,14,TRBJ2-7,CASSFSGGAYEQYF,TGTGCCAGCAGCTTCAGCGGGGGCGCCTACGAGCAGTACTTC
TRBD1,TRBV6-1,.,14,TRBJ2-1,CASSRDRGYNEQFF,TGTGCCAGCAGCAGGGACAGGGGCTACAATGAGCAGTTCTTC
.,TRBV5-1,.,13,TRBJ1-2,CASSLGTAYGYTF,TGCGCCAGCAGCTTGGGGACAGCCTATGGCTACACCTTC
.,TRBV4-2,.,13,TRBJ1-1,CASSQSRDTEAFF,TGTGCCAGCAGCCAATCGAGGGACACTGAAGCTTTCTTT
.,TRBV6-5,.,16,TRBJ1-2,CASSYSYYVGARGYTF,TGTGCCAGCAGTTACTCGTATTACGTGGGGGCCCGTGGCTACACCTTC
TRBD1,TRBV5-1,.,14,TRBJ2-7,CASSLTGTGYEQYF,TGCGCCAGCAGCTTAACCGGGACAGGGTACGAGCAGTACTTC
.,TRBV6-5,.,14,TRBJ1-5,CASSARVVDQPQHF,TGTGCCAGCAGTGCTCGGGTTGTTGATCAGCCCCAGCATTTT
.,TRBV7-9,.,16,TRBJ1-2,CASSPLNLGGLYGYTF,TGTGCCAGCAGCCCCCTTAATTTGGGAGGCCTCTATGGCTACACCTTC
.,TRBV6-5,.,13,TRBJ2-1,CASKGGVRDEQFF,TGTGCCAGCAAAGGCGGGGTCAGGGATGAGCAGTTCTTC
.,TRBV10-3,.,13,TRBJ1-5,CAIKRDSNQPQHF,TGTGCCATCAAGAGGGATAGCAATCAGCCCCAGCATTTT
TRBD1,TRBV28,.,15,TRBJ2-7,CASSLYGTEYYEQYF,TGTGCCAGCAGTTTATACGGGACAGAGTACTACGAGCAGTACTTC
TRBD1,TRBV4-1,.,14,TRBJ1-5,CASSGRDRGQPQHF,TGCGCCAGCAGCGGCCGGGACAGGGGACAGCCCCAGCATTTT
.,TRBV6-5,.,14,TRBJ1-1,CASSLEGRRTEAFF,TGTGCCAGCAGTCTGGAGGGGAGGAGGACTGAAGCTTTCTTT
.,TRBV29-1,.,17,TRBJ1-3,CSVEAPGVSRSGNTIYF,TGCAGCGTTGAAGCCCCCGGGGTATCCCGCTCTGGAAACACCATATATTTT
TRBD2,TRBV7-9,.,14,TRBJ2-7,CASSLRGLAGAQYF,TGTGCCAGCAGCCTCAGGGGACTAGCGGGAGCTCAGTACTTC
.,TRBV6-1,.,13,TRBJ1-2,CASSENSYYGYTF,TGTGCCAGCAGTGAAAACAGTTACTATGGCTACACCTTC
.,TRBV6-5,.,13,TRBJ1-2,CASRPTANYGYTF,TGTGCCAGCAGACCGACAGCTAACTATGGCTACACCTTC
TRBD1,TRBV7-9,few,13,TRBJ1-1,CASSNKGGAEAFF,TGTGCCAGCAGCAACAAAGGGGGCGCTGAAGCTTTCTTT
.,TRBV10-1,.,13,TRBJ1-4,CATSAGASEKLFF,TGCGCCACCTCCGCAGGGGCCTCTGAAAAACTGTTTTTT
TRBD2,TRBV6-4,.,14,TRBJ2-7,CASSDLRGDYEQYF,TGTGCCAGCAGTGACTTGCGGGGGGACTACGAGCAGTACTTC
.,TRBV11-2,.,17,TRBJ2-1,CASSLDGGIGYWNEQFF,TGTGCCAGCAGCTTAGATGGAGGGATCGGCTACTGGAATGAGCAGTTCTTC
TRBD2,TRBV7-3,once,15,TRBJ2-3,CASSPSSGSTDTQYF,TGTGCCAGCAGCCCTAGTAGCGGGAGCACAGATACGCAGTATTTT
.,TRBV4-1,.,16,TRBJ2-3,CASSLTQGRSTDTQYF,TGCGCCAGCAGCCTAACCCAGGGTAGGAGCACAGATACGCAGTATTTT
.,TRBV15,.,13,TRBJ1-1,CATSRVQGTEAFF,TGTGCCACCAGCAGAGTTCAGGGCACTGAAGCTTTCTTT
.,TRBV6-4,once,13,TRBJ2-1,CASSSESYNEQFF,TGTGCCAGCAGTTCGGAGTCCTACAATGAGCAGTTCTTC
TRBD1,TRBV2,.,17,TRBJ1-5,CASTKTGPTYSNQPQHF,TGTGCCAGCACGAAGACAGGGCCCACTTATAGCAATCAGCCCCAGCATTTT
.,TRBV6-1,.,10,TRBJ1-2,CASSTPGHPF,TGTGCCAGCAGTACTCCGGGACATCCCTTC
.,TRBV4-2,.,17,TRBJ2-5,CASSQDLGQWNQETQYF,TGTGCCAGCAGCCAAGATCTAGGACAGTGGAACCAAGAGACCCAGTACTTC
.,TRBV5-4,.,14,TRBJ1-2,CASSLANAREGYTF,TGTGCCAGCAGCTTGGCCAACGCACGGGAAGGCTACACCTTC
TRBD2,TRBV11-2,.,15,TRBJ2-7,CASTYSGIPSYEQYF,TGTGCCAGCACCTATAGCGGGATCCCCTCCTACGAGCAGTACTTC
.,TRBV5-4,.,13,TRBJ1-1,CASSLAQSTEAFF,TGTGCCAGCAGCTTGGCTCAGTCCACTGAAGCTTTCTTT
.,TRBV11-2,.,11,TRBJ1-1,CASSLISEAFF,TGTGCCAGCAGCTTAATCAGTGAAGCTTTCTTT
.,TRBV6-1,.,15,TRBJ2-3,CASGRDRSQTDTQYF,TGTGCCAGCGGGCGAGACAGGTCCCAGACAGATACGCAGTATTTT
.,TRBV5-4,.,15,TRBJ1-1,CASSLLRTLNTEAFF,TGTGCCAGCAGCCTACTAAGGACACTGAACACTGAAGCTTTCTTT
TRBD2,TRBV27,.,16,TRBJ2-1,CASSLLAGVIYNEQFF,TGTGCCAGCAGTTTACTAGCGGGGGTAATCTACAATGAGCAGTTCTTC
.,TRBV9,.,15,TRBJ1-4,CASSIRGSTNEKLFF,TGTGCCAGCAGCATCCGGGGGTCCACTAATGAAAAACTGTTTTTT
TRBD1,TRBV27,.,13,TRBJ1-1,CASSRGQGGEAFF,TGTGCCAGCAGCCGCGGACAGGGAGGTGAAGCTTTCTTT